This T cell receptor (beta chain) was captured by sequencing in a study of blood T cell repertoires in COVID-19. Across the whole study: PBMCs, B-cell-depleted T cells, or T cells provided the cDNA or gDNA that made up the material.

The CDR3 has 19 amino acids. The germline gives CDR1 SEHNR, CDR2 FQNEAQ (reference sequence). Trimming removed 5 bases from V and 5 bases from J; junction bases left unmatched: 15. Individuals aged about 18 to 89 years were recruited from some 26 US areas. Recovery meant two consecutive negative NP/OP PCR tests, professional clearance, or resolved symptoms. This clone was seen once. Original analysis: The authors estimated nucleated cell counts from reference gene primer amplification. Produced via immunoSEQ multiplex PCR; TCRdb's table is partial and in-frame only. The DNA was the basis for D and trimming; V, J and clone size are from that table. Among 150,000 to 200,000 clones, over 75% were seen once, and the ten largest hold around 0.77%.

The origin of this receptor is a young woman who had recovered from COVID-19. Sequencing used PBMCs or T cells enriched from blood (not recorded which). This chain links TRBV7-9 with TRBJ2-3, with 14 bases fitting TRBD2. The CDR3 nucleotides are TGTGCCAGCAGCCATAACCCCTTCGGGACTAGCGGGAGTGTAGATACGCAGTATTTT. As protein: CASSHNPFGTSGSVDTQYF. Full variable domain (outside the CDR3, taken from reference TRBV7-9 and TRBJ2-3): DTGVSQNPRHKITKRGQNVTFRCDPISEHNRLYWYRQTLGQGPEFLTYFQNEAQLEKSRLLSDRFSAERPKGSFSTLEIQRTEQGDSAMYLCASSHNPFGTSGSVDTQYFGPGTRLTVL.